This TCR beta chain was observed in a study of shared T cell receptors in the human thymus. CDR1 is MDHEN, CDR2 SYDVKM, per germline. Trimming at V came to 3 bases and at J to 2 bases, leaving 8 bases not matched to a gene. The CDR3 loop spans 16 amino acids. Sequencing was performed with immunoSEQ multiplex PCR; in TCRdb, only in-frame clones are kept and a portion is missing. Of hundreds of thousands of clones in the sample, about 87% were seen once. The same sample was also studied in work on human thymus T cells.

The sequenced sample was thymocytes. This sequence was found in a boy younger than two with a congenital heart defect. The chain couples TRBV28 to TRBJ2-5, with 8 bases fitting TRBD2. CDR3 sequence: CASSFRAGGKQETQYF. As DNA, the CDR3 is TGTGCCAGCAGTTTTCGGGCGGGGGGAAAACAAGAGACCCAGTACTTC.